This T cell receptor beta chain stems from a study of beta chain features in type 1 diabetes. Across the study: Regarding age, gender and cell yields, patients proved similar to healthy donors. Examined across all samples were approximately 99 million sorted cells. Study-level points and caveats: Compared to healthy donors, patients appeared to have naive, central memory and Treg TCRB repertoires that were more alike. Patients and controls would share equally any PCR tilt toward shorter templates. Across all four CD4+ subsets, people with type 1 diabetes showed modestly shorter TCRB CDR3s.

Every isolated RNA sample was fully reverse transcribed, so sequencing captured expressed TCRB transcripts. The protocol was immunoSEQ multiplex PCR, while the TCRdb copy is restricted to in-frame clones and leaves out a portion. The table has roughly 150,000 clones, around 8% seen once. As to this clone: The antigen remains unidentified.

This receptor was obtained from a woman aged 40 to 50 with type 1 diabetes. The sample comprised central memory CD4+ T cells from blood.

Written as DNA, the CDR3 is TGTGCCAGCAGCGTAGGGGGGACAGATTATTCCTACAATGAGCAGTTCTTC. Translated, it gives CASSVGGTDYSYNEQFF. The gene calls are TRBV9 and TRBJ2-1, with 7 bases fitting TRBD1. The trim removed 0 bases at V and 1 base at J, leaving 7 bases unmatched. Germline CDR1 and CDR2: SGDLS and YYNGEE. The CDR3 runs to 17 residues.